The rows below give T cell receptor beta chains drawn from one sample of a study of regulatory dendritic cells for organ transplantation. Measured with immunoSEQ multiplex PCR; TCRdb has only the in-frame clones, and not every one. The sample shows some 40,000 clones, 75% to 95% of them seen only once. The sequenced sample consisted of naive CD8+ T cells from blood. The receptors derive from a human donor in good health. Both conserved end residues are part of each CDR3. D genes are given only for firm matches. For some rows the clone size is stated as once, few or many, or as a class when expanded; others skip it.

>.|TRBJ1-2|.|TRBV4-3
CASSQDVEGGDSAYGYTF
TGCGCCAGCAGCCAAGACGTAGAGGGAGGGGACTCCGCTTATGGCTACACCTTC
>.|TRBJ2-1|.|TRBV6-5
CASSYGATAFF
TGTGCCAGCAGTTACGGGGCAACGGCGTTCTTC
>.|TRBJ1-1|.|TRBV6-4
CASSDSPHPWDTDTEAFF
TGTGCCAGCAGTGATAGTCCTCACCCTTGGGACACCGACACTGAAGCTTTCTTT
>.|TRBJ2-3|.|TRBV2
CASIEGHTDTQYF
TGTGCCAGCATCGAGGGGCACACAGATACGCAGTATTTT
>.|TRBJ1-1|.|TRBV5-6
CASSFGSWGSTEAFF
TGTGCCAGCAGCTTTGGTTCCTGGGGGAGCACTGAAGCTTTCTTT
>.|TRBJ2-7|.|TRBV27
CASRLAHSYEQYF
TGTGCCAGCAGACTCGCACATTCCTACGAGCAGTACTTC
>.|TRBJ2-7|.|TRBV6-1
CASRLYEQYF
TGTGCCAGCAGGCTCTACGAGCAGTACTTC
>.|TRBJ2-7|.|TRBV27
CASSLLPGGRYEQYF
TGTGCCAGCAGTTTATTACCCGGGGGCAGGTACGAGCAGTACTTC
>TRBD2|TRBJ2-1|.|TRBV19
CASSISPWREDYNEQFF
TGTGCCAGTAGTATAAGCCCTTGGCGGGAGGACTACAATGAGCAGTTCTTC
>.|TRBJ2-3|once|TRBV5-8
CASSLGGVSTDTQYF
TGTGCCAGCAGCTTGGGCGGGGTTAGCACAGATACGCAGTATTTT
>.|TRBJ2-6|.|TRBV9
CASRRANVLTF
TGTGCCAGTCGCAGGGCCAACGTCCTGACTTTC
>TRBD1|TRBJ2-7|.|TRBV27
CATAKTGSYEQYF
TGTGCCACCGCGAAGACAGGGTCCTACGAGCAGTACTTC
>TRBD1|TRBJ2-3|once|TRBV6-1
CASSEGQGRIDVARAAVGTQYF
TGTGCCAGCAGTGAAGGACAGGGAAGGATCGATGTGGCCCGTGCAGCTGTGGGTACGCAGTATTTT
>.|TRBJ2-2|.|TRBV27
CASTWTANTGELFF
TGTGCCAGCACCTGGACTGCTAACACCGGGGAGCTGTTTTTT
>.|TRBJ1-2|.|TRBV15
CATSEDSNYGYTF
TGTGCCACCAGCGAGGACAGTAACTATGGCTACACCTTC
>.|TRBJ2-5|.|TRBV14
CASSQALGPGHQETQYF
TGTGCCAGCAGCCAAGCCCTGGGACCGGGACACCAAGAGACCCAGTACTTC
>.|TRBJ1-1|.|TRBV5-6
CASSLALKGHQEAFF
TGTGCCAGCAGCTTGGCTCTCAAAGGGCACCAAGAAGCTTTCTTT
>.|TRBJ2-3|.|TRBV4-1
CASSQGTVDPTRDTQYF
TGCGCCAGCAGCCAAGGGACAGTGGACCCTACCAGGGATACGCAGTATTTT
>TRBD1|TRBJ2-1|.|TRBV4-1
CASSHFRDRDYNEQFF
TGCGCCAGCAGCCACTTCCGGGACAGGGACTACAATGAGCAGTTCTTC
>.|TRBJ1-1|.|TRBV2
CASSEGRGVKPTEAFF
TGTGCCAGCAGTGAAGGACGGGGGGTGAAACCCACTGAAGCTTTCTTT
>.|TRBJ1-1|.|TRBV9
CASSVFRESTEAFF
TGTGCCAGCAGCGTCTTCAGGGAGAGCACTGAAGCTTTCTTT
>TRBD1|TRBJ1-5|.|TRBV9
CASSKGDSSNQPQHF
TGTGCCAGCAGTAAGGGGGACAGCAGCAATCAGCCCCAGCATTTT
>.|TRBJ2-3|once|TRBV6-6
CASIRRVADTQYF
TGTGCCAGCATTCGACGAGTGGCAGATACGCAGTATTTT
>TRBD2|TRBJ2-7|.|TRBV7-6
CASSLAPSGVEQYF
TGTGCCAGCAGCTTAGCCCCTAGCGGGGTCGAGCAGTACTTC
>.|TRBJ1-4|.|TRBV4-1
CASSPERALRGKLFF
TGCGCCAGCAGCCCCGAAAGGGCCCTACGAGGAAAACTGTTTTTT
>TRBD2|TRBJ2-7|.|TRBV9
CASSVAGGPYEQYF
TGTGCCAGCAGCGTAGCGGGAGGGCCCTACGAGCAGTACTTC
>.|TRBJ1-5|.|TRBV19
CASRPGEDYQPQHF
TGTGCCAGTAGGCCAGGGGAGGACTATCAGCCCCAGCATTTT
>.|TRBJ2-2|.|TRBV6-5
CASSHAETGELFF
TGTGCCAGCAGCCACGCAGAAACCGGGGAGCTGTTTTTT
>.|TRBJ1-6|.|TRBV7-8
CASVGVRGASPLHF
TGTGCCAGCGTGGGAGTCAGGGGCGCCTCACCCCTCCACTTT
>.|TRBJ1-2|.|TRBV12-5
CASGLGGSYGYTF
TGTGCTAGTGGTTTGGGGGGCAGCTATGGCTACACCTTC
>.|TRBJ2-7|.|TRBV4-3
CASSQEGPGYEQYF
TGCGCCAGCAGCCAAGAAGGTCCGGGCTACGAGCAGTACTTC
>.|TRBJ2-1|.|TRBV28
CASSPAGSPNNEQFF
TGTGCCAGCAGCCCGGCGGGTAGTCCTAACAATGAGCAGTTCTTC
>.|TRBJ1-5|.|TRBV4-1
CASSQEFWTDHSNQPQHF
TGCGCCAGCAGCCAAGAGTTCTGGACAGACCACAGCAATCAGCCCCAGCATTTT
>.|TRBJ1-2|.|TRBV29-1
CSVAGYSHYGYTF
TGCAGCGTGGCGGGGTATTCTCACTATGGCTACACCTTC
>TRBD2|TRBJ2-5|.|TRBV27
CASSFQRGREETQYF
TGTGCCAGCAGTTTTCAGCGGGGGAGGGAAGAGACCCAGTACTTC
>.|TRBJ1-2|.|TRBV6-5
CASSVTSTGTYGYTF
TGTGCCAGCAGTGTAACTTCCACAGGGACCTATGGCTACACCTTC
>.|TRBJ2-7|.|TRBV15
CATSRQGGIYEQYF
TGTGCCACCAGCAGACAGGGCGGGATCTACGAGCAGTACTTC
>TRBD1|TRBJ1-2|.|TRBV5-4
CASSLQGAGLGYTF
TGTGCCAGCAGCTTACAGGGGGCAGGTCTTGGCTACACCTTC
>.|TRBJ1-1|once|TRBV7-9
CASSTRDPMNTEAFF
TGTGCCAGCAGCACCAGGGATCCCATGAACACTGAAGCTTTCTTT
>TRBD2|TRBJ2-7|.|TRBV27
CASSSPGGTYEQYF
TGTGCCAGCAGTTCCCCGGGAGGGACGTACGAGCAGTACTTC
>TRBD2|TRBJ2-3|.|TRBV27
CASRLLAGGGDTQYF
TGTGCCAGCAGGCTCCTAGCGGGGGGTGGAGATACGCAGTATTTT
>.|TRBJ2-1|.|TRBV7-9
CASSLEWDTYNEQFF
TGTGCCAGCAGCTTAGAGTGGGACACCTACAATGAGCAGTTCTTC
>.|TRBJ1-2|.|TRBV7-9
CASSLGLGRDGYTF
TGTGCCAGCAGCTTAGGGCTGGGAAGGGATGGCTACACCTTC
>TRBD1|TRBJ2-7|.|TRBV4-2
CASSQAGQGPYEQYF
TGTGCCAGCAGCCAAGCGGGACAGGGACCCTACGAGCAGTACTTC
>TRBD1|TRBJ2-5|.|TRBV28
CASRAWDRQETQYF
TGTGCCAGCAGAGCATGGGACAGACAAGAGACCCAGTACTTC
>.|TRBJ2-7|.|TRBV18
CASSPRFDQAGEQYF
TGTGCCAGCTCACCACGTTTCGACCAGGCGGGCGAGCAGTACTTC
>.|TRBJ1-1|.|TRBV7-8
CASSLEHFMNTEAFF
TGTGCCAGCAGCTTAGAGCATTTCATGAACACTGAAGCTTTCTTT
>.|TRBJ2-7|.|TRBV4-3
CASSPYGGFPYEQYF
TGCGCCAGCAGCCCCTATGGGGGTTTTCCCTACGAGCAGTACTTC
>.|TRBJ2-7|.|TRBV6-5
CASSPSAGHEQYF
TGTGCCAGCAGTCCCTCTGCAGGGCACGAGCAGTACTTC
>TRBD1|TRBJ2-3|.|TRBV4-3
CASSQDGTGYTDTQYF
TGCGCCAGCAGCCAAGACGGGACAGGGTACACAGATACGCAGTATTTT
>TRBD2|TRBJ2-1|.|TRBV9
CASSVLSGDYNEQFF
TGTGCCAGCAGCGTACTTAGCGGGGACTACAATGAGCAGTTCTTC
>TRBD2|TRBJ2-7|.|TRBV27
CASSFGTTYEQYF
TGTGCCAGCAGTTTCGGGACTACCTACGAGCAGTACTTC